The entry below gives a single T cell receptor (beta chain) sequence along with its context. The target antigen is unknown. The CDR3 loop spans 15 amino acids. CDR1 SGHKS and CDR2 YYEKEE come from the germline V gene (reference sequence). The V end was cut by 3 bases, the J end by 0 bases, with 10 bases between. The data were taken from a study of PD-1 blockade in classical Hodgkin lymphoma. Study summary: A 3 mg/kg intravenous dose of nivolumab was received by patients every 2 weeks.

Some clones are missing from TCRdb's copy, which holds only in-frame ones; the method was immunoSEQ multiplex PCR. The table lists more than 20,000 clones, over 75% of them singletons. Stated time point: cycle 4 day 1 (C4D1), after less than seven weeks of nivolumab. Every patient experienced relapse after autologous stem cell transplantation, and brentuximab vedotin exposure varied. Points from the study as a whole: TCR diversity rose significantly by C4D1 in CD4+ but not CD8+ cells. Reported baseline diversity: healthy donors highest, relapsed/refractory patients lowest. Still unresolved is the cause of the repertoire differences, which may be disease activity or prior therapy.

V gene TRBV5-5 combines with J gene TRBJ1-5; a possible D gene is TRBD1 (5 bases). The input for sequencing was peripheral blood mononuclear cells (PBMCs), taken before the fourth cycle of nivolumab. This TCR was recovered from a human donor with classical Hodgkin lymphoma. The DNA for the CDR3 is TGTGCCAGCAGCTATGACAGAAATAGCAATCAGCCCCAGCATTTT. This codes for CASSYDRNSNQPQHF. Complete variable domain (other parts from reference TRBV5-5 and TRBJ1-5): DAGVTQSPTHLIKTRGQQVTLRCSPISGHKSVSWYQQVLGQGPQFIFQYYEKEERGRGNFPDRFSARQFPNYSSELNVNALLLGDSALYLCASSYDRNSNQPQHFGDGTRLSIL.